A selection of T cell receptor beta chains follows, all from one sample in a study of regulatory T cells in long-lasting Graves disease. MiXCR, applied by TCRdb to the multiplex PCR reads, yields one record per CDR3 protein. Here the sample spans fewer than 650,000 distinct CDR3 sequences, about 16% being singletons. This sample also belongs to another study, concerning T cells in Graves' hyperthyroidism and ophthalmopathy.

This sample comprised peripheral blood mononuclear cells (PBMCs), obtained at new diagnosis, from a patient treated with antithyroid drugs. The receptors were sampled from a man in his late teens or twenties with Graves disease. Each CDR3 is given with its conserved first and last residue. The D gene is left open where the match is weak. Where a row states a size, it is once, few, many or the class of an expanded clone; other rows omit it.

TRBJ2-7	TRBV29-1	NA	NA	CSVVDGSSYEQYF	TGCAGCGTTGTGGACGGCAGCTCCTACGAGCAGTACTTC
TRBJ1-4	TRBV2	TRBD1	NA	CASSTDRVFF	TGTGCCAGCAGCACGGACAGGGTGTTTTTT
TRBJ2-7	TRBV18	NA	NA	CAGSPRGRDPYEQYF	TGTGCCGGCTCACCACGGGGCAGGGATCCCTACGAGCAGTACTTC
TRBJ2-5	TRBV9	NA	few	CASSHPPSTGSRETQYF	TGTGCCAGCAGCCACCCCCCTTCCACAGGGAGCAGGGAGACCCAGTACTTC
TRBJ2-2	TRBV27	TRBD1	many	CASSLETGTNTGELFF	TGTGCCAGCAGTTTAGAGACAGGGACGAACACCGGGGAGCTGTTTTTT
TRBJ2-1	TRBV11-3	TRBD2	NA	CTSGRGGEQFF	TGTACCAGCGGCCGGGGGGGTGAGCAGTTCTTC
TRBJ2-2	TRBV2	TRBD1	NA	CASSENLPGGSGELFF	TGTGCCAGCAGTGAAAATCTCCCAGGGGGTAGTGGGGAGCTGTTTTTT
TRBJ1-1	TRBV5-4	TRBD1	many	CASSLIVRGRRTEAFF	TGTGCCAGCAGCTTAATCGTAAGGGGGCGACGCACTGAAGCTTTCTTT
TRBJ2-1	TRBV20-1	TRBD2	NA	CSARVTSGSINEQFF	TGCAGTGCTAGGGTGACTAGCGGGAGTATCAATGAGCAGTTCTTC
TRBJ2-7	TRBV29-1	TRBD1	few	CSVEKTAGGAYEQYF	TGCAGCGTTGAAAAAACGGCAGGGGGTGCTTACGAGCAGTACTTC
TRBJ1-1	TRBV15	TRBD1	few	CATSREQGFYTEAFF	TGTGCCACCAGCAGAGAACAGGGGTTTTACACTGAAGCTTTCTTT
TRBJ2-7	TRBV6-1	TRBD2	NA	CASTTSGNPYEQYF	TGTGCCAGCACGACTAGCGGGAACCCCTACGAGCAGTACTTC
TRBJ2-3	TRBV5-1	NA	many	CASSLVARYSDTQYF	TGCGCCAGCAGCTTGGTAGCGCGGTACTCAGATACGCAGTATTTT
TRBJ2-4	TRBV7-2	TRBD1	many	CASSLGQGRGNIQYF	TGTGCCAGCAGCTTAGGACAGGGGAGAGGAAACATTCAGTACTTC
TRBJ2-1	TRBV18	NA	many	CASSPNVLSYNEQFF	TGTGCCAGCTCACCTAACGTTCTATCCTACAATGAGCAGTTCTTC
TRBJ2-3	TRBV12-3/TRBV12-4	NA	few	CASTSSGAASSTATQYF	TGTGCCAGCACTAGTAGCGGCGCGGCGTCTAGCACAGCTACGCAGTATTTT
TRBJ1-1	TRBV7-9	NA	NA	CASSLAETGNTEAFF	TGTGCCAGCAGCTTAGCCGAGACAGGGAACACTGAAGCTTTCTTT
TRBJ2-3	TRBV25-1	NA	few	CASTRQDTDTQYF	TGTGCCAGCACGCGACAGGACACAGATACGCAGTATTTT
TRBJ1-5	TRBV28	TRBD1	NA	CANSSGQGTNQPQHF	TGTGCCAACAGTTCGGGACAGGGGACAAATCAGCCCCAGCATTTT
TRBJ1-2	TRBV28	NA	NA	CASSPLGGYGYTF	TGTGCCAGCAGTCCACTGGGGGGCTATGGCTACACCTTC
TRBJ2-5	TRBV3-1	NA	many	CASSPIGQETQYF	TGTGCCAGCAGCCCGATCGGCCAAGAGACCCAGTACTTC
TRBJ2-7	TRBV20-1	TRBD2	NA	CSAMNRDYASEQYF	TGCAGTGCCATGAACCGGGACTACGCATCCGAGCAGTACTTC
TRBJ2-3	TRBV7-2	NA	many	CASSSLDTEQYF	TGTGCCAGCAGCTCCCTCGACACCGAGCAGTATTTT
TRBJ1-2	TRBV10-2	TRBD1	NA	CASGQGATANYGYTF	TGCGCCAGCGGACAGGGGGCAACCGCTAACTATGGCTACACCTTC
TRBJ2-7	TRBV18	TRBD1	NA	CASSPTGEKYEQYF	TGTGCCAGCTCCCCGACAGGGGAAAAGTACGAGCAGTACTTC
TRBJ2-2	TRBV5-1	NA	few	CASSETRDGELFF	TGCGCCAGCAGCGAAACACGAGACGGGGAGCTGTTTTTT
TRBJ1-1	TRBV7-8	NA	many	CASSLVVSLNTEAFF	TGTGCCAGCAGCTTAGTGGTCAGCCTGAACACTGAAGCTTTCTTT
TRBJ2-7	TRBV12-3/TRBV12-4	NA	many	CASSPEGLSSYEQYF	TGTGCCAGCAGCCCCGAAGGCCTGAGCTCCTACGAGCAGTACTTC
TRBJ2-7	TRBV12-3/TRBV12-4	NA	many	CASSFVLYEQYF	TGTGCCAGCAGTTTCGTTTTGTACGAGCAGTACTTC
TRBJ2-5	TRBV10-2	TRBD2	many	CASSGAGGPQETQYF	TGCGCCAGCAGTGGAGCGGGAGGGCCCCAAGAGACCCAGTACTTC
TRBJ1-1	TRBV12-3/TRBV12-4	TRBD1	many	CASSRTGRYAFF	TGTGCCAGCAGTCGGACAGGGAGGTACGCTTTCTTT
TRBJ2-3	TRBV20-1	TRBD1	many	CSASGQILTDTQYF	TGCAGTGCTTCGGGACAGATACTCACAGATACGCAGTATTTT
TRBJ1-1	TRBV19	TRBD1	many	CASSINTGGTEAFF	TGTGCCAGTAGTATCAATACAGGGGGCACTGAAGCTTTCTTT
TRBJ2-2	TRBV5-6	NA	few	CASSLDTNTGELFF	TGTGCCAGCAGCCTCGACACAAACACCGGGGAGCTGTTTTTT
TRBJ2-3	TRBV30	NA	many	CAWSKGSDTQYF	TGTGCCTGGAGTAAGGGGTCGGATACGCAGTATTTT
TRBJ1-1	TRBV12-3/TRBV12-4	NA	many	CASSLRGRGGQNTEAFF	TGTGCCAGCAGTTTAAGGGGGAGGGGGGGGCAGAACACTGAAGCTTTCTTT
TRBJ2-7	TRBV7-9	NA	few	CASSPKTGRGEQYF	TGTGCCAGCAGCCCGAAGACTGGCCGGGGTGAGCAGTACTTC
TRBJ2-1	TRBV5-8	TRBD1	many	CASWLNEGQLDYNEQFF	TGTGCCAGCTGGTTGAATGAGGGACAGCTGGATTACAATGAGCAGTTCTTC
TRBJ2-6	TRBV6-5	NA	NA	CASSYYRSPRATGANVLTF	TGTGCCAGCAGTTATTACAGGAGCCCTCGGGCGACTGGGGCCAACGTCCTGACTTTC
TRBJ2-2	TRBV13	TRBD2	few	CASSPIAGGELFF	TGTGCCAGCAGCCCCATAGCGGGAGGGGAGCTGTTTTTT
TRBJ2-2	TRBV7-9	TRBD2	few	CASSYNFRLAGGGELFF	TGTGCCAGCAGCTACAATTTTAGACTAGCGGGAGGCGGGGAGCTGTTTTTT
TRBJ2-5	TRBV2	NA	many	CASSEGYGIETQYF	TGTGCCAGCAGTGAAGGATACGGGATAGAGACCCAGTACTTC
TRBJ1-3	TRBV18	NA	NA	CASSSCTQDNRRNTIYF	TGTGCCAGCTCCTCCTGTACCCAGGACAACCGCAGAAACACCATATATTTT
TRBJ1-4	TRBV28	NA	many	CASNRPGNEKLFF	TGTGCCAGCAATAGACCTGGGAATGAAAAACTGTTTTTT
TRBJ1-1	TRBV20-1	NA	many	CSARFDMNTEAFF	TGCAGTGCTAGATTTGACATGAACACTGAAGCTTTCTTT
TRBJ2-2	TRBV4-2	NA	NA	CASSQEGLNTGELFF	TGTGCCAGCAGCCAAGAAGGGCTGAACACCGGGGAGCTGTTTTTT
TRBJ1-5	TRBV18	TRBD1	few	CASSPKGQLNQPQHF	TGTGCCAGCTCACCAAAGGGACAGCTCAATCAGCCCCAGCATTTT
TRBJ2-3	TRBV7-9	NA	many	CASSSAVPPDTQYF	TGTGCCAGCAGCTCAGCGGTTCCCCCAGATACGCAGTATTTT
TRBJ2-4	TRBV6-2/TRBV6-3	NA	NA	CASSDPGRKNIQYF	TGTGCCAGCAGTGACCCAGGGCGCAAAAACATTCAGTACTTC
TRBJ1-1	TRBV18	NA	many	CASSPTVENTEAFF	TGTGCCAGCTCACCAACTGTCGAGAACACTGAAGCTTTCTTT
TRBJ1-1	TRBV4-1	NA	NA	CASSRGPPVGGNAEAFF	TGCGCCAGCAGCCGTGGGCCCCCGGTGGGCGGAAACGCTGAAGCTTTCTTT
TRBJ2-5	TRBV2	NA	many	CASSVEGVVQETQYF	TGTGCCAGCAGTGTAGAGGGAGTGGTTCAAGAGACCCAGTACTTC
TRBJ2-7	TRBV3-1	TRBD1	NA	CASSPTGGLSYEQYF	TGTGCCAGCAGCCCCACAGGGGGTTTATCCTACGAGCAGTACTTC
TRBJ2-7	TRBV29-1	NA	many	CSVEVGRRGSYEQYF	TGCAGCGTTGAAGTAGGTCGGAGGGGCTCCTACGAGCAGTACTTC
TRBJ1-5	TRBV19	NA	NA	CASSPKGSQPQHF	TGCGCCAGTAGTCCGAAGGGATCTCAGCCCCAGCATTTT
TRBJ1-1	TRBV5-1	NA	NA	CASSLFTQNTEAFF	TGCGCCAGCAGCTTGTTTACCCAGAACACTGAAGCTTTCTTT
TRBJ1-1	TRBV20-1	NA	few	CSAMVGKAFF	TGCAGTGCTATGGTGGGCAAAGCTTTCTTT
TRBJ2-7	TRBV27	NA	many	CASSPRLGEYEQYF	TGTGCCAGCAGTCCACGACTAGGGGAGTACGAGCAGTACTTC
TRBJ1-1	TRBV29-1	TRBD1	few	CSVEPQGAHGAFF	TGCAGCGTCGAACCACAGGGGGCCCATGGAGCTTTCTTT